Given below is one TCR beta chain in context. Antigen: not known. This entry belongs to a study of T cell responses to AZD1222 COVID-19 vaccine. The table came from immunoSEQ multiplex PCR; TCRdb's copy has only in-frame clones and leaves some out. The sample holds 130,000 to 150,000 clones, around 83% seen once. Germline CDR1 MNHEY, CDR2 SVGEGT. V dropped 3 bases and J dropped 2 bases, with 19 bases sitting between them. This CDR3 is built from 17 residues. Findings and caveats of the study: Only six individuals given AZD1222 were seropositive at baseline. Per reports, nearly half of all spike-specific TCRs target regions that are unmutated in variants.

The sequence came from an adult in good health. The material sequenced was peripheral blood, taken on day 0 of MenACWY control vaccination. This chain uses TRBV6-2 or TRBV6-3 with TRBJ2-5; D gene ambiguous. The CDR3 DNA follows: TGTGCCAGCAGTTATGGGTACGGCGTTACGGCACAAGAGACCCAGTACTTC. The encoded protein is CASSYGYGVTAQETQYF.